This T cell receptor (beta chain) was captured by sequencing in a study of T cell responses to AZD1222 COVID-19 vaccine. Data came from immunoSEQ multiplex PCR; TCRdb stores just in-frame clones and leaves some out. The data contain 150,000 or so clones, roughly 90% of them singletons. This TCR derives from an adult in good health. Material: peripheral blood, obtained on day 0 of AZD1222 vaccination.

The CDR3 nucleotides are TGTGCCAGCAGCGGGGACAGGGTGGGCAATCAGCCCCAGCATTTT. It specifies CASSGDRVGNQPQHF. The chain employs TRBV7-9 and TRBJ1-5, with TRBD1 matching 9 bases. This CDR3 has 15 amino acids. V shed 5 bases, J shed 2 bases, and the junction held 4 bases outside the gene matches. Germline V lookup: CDR1 SEHNR, CDR2 FQNEAQ (reference sequence).